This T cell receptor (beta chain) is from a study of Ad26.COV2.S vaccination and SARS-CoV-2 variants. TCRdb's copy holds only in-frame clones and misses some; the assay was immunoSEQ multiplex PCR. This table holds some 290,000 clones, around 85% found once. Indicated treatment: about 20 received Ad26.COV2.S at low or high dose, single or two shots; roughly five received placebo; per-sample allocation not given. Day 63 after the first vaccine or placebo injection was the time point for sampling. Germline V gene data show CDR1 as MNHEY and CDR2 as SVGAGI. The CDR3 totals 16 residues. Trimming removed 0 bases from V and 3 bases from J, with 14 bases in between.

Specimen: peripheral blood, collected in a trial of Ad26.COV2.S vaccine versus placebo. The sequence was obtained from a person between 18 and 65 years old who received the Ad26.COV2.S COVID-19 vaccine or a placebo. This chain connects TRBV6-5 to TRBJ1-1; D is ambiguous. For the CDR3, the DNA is TGTGCCAGCAGTTACTCCATTAGAATGGGCGACACTGAAGCTTTCTTT. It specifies CASSYSIRMGDTEAFF.